This entry lists 26 T cell receptor beta chains sequenced from one sample in a study of T cell clonality in common variable immunodeficiency (dated by TCRdb to the mid-2010s). Library construction relied on the immunoSEQ multiplex PCR assay. The immuneACCESS repertoire file appears here via TCRdb, limited to in-frame rearrangements. These files lack a portion of the clones; in checked studies, under half of the deficit traces to unresolved V genes, and the cause of the others is not known. The sample records about 37,000 clones, none occurring a single time. The ten largest clonotypes hold around 3.3% of the sample. Sequencing input: peripheral blood mononuclear cells. The receptors shown here come from a person aged 18 to 75 in good health.

The table lists this clone with many counts. The CDR3 extends 3 residues past the end of the read, so its final part is completed from the germline J gene. This rearrangement joins TRBV24-1 to TRBJ2-1; 15 positions agree with TRBD2. V shed 10 bases, J shed 4 bases, and the junction held 10 bases outside the gene matches. This CDR3 region has 17 residues. CDR1 KGHDR and CDR2 SFDVKD come from the germline V gene. This CDR3 reads CATEGLAGGPLYNEQFF. The sequenced part of the CDR3 DNA is TGTGCCACGGAGGGACTAGCGGGAGGTCCCCTATACAATGAG.

This clone was found many times. The read ends 3 residues early relative to the CDR3; the germline J gene fills the gap. This rearrangement joins TRBV29-1 to TRBJ2-1; D is uncertain. Germline V gives CDR1 SQVTM, CDR2 ANQGSEA. Trimming shortened V by 3 bases and J by 4 bases, and 4 bases separated the two germline ends. The CDR3 totals 11 residues. Partial CDR3 DNA: TGCAGCGTTGAGCGTTACAATGAG. This gives the protein CSVERYNE. In full, the CDR3 reads CSVERYNEQFF.

This clone has at least ten counts. The CDR3 goes on 3 residues after the read ends, and that part is filled in from the germline J gene. The gene calls are TRBV20-1 and TRBJ2-2, with TRBD2 as a possible D gene (7 bases). Germline V gene data show CDR1 as DFQATT and CDR2 as SNEGSKA (reference sequence). Trimming left V 3 bases short and J 5 bases short, with 13 bases between. The CDR3 runs 14 residues. The CDR3 sequence: CSASGEGGTGELFF. The covered CDR3 bases are TGCAGTGCTAGCGGGGAGGGGGGGACCGGGGAG.

This clone was detected ten times or more. The sequence runs out 3 residues before the end of the CDR3; the remainder is reconstructed from the germline J gene. The chain has TRBV18 and TRBJ2-7; D is unresolved. Trimming took 6 bases from V and 2 from J, leaving 11 bases between them. CDR3 size: 13 residues. Germline CDR1 is KGHSH and CDR2 is LQKENI. CDR3 region: CASSTEVTYEQYF. The part of the CDR3 DNA that was read is TGTGCCAGCTCCACCGAGGTAACCTACGAG.

This clone was counted at least ten times. The sequence runs out 3 residues before the end of the CDR3; the remainder is reconstructed from the germline J gene. This chain connects TRBV5-1 to TRBJ2-3, with 7 bases aligning to TRBD2. The CDR3 sequence is 15 residues long. The ends lost 4 bases at V and 5 bases at J; junction bases unmatched: 10. From germline, CDR1 is SGHRS and CDR2 YFSETQ. The CDR3: CASSLGLGSGDTQYF. The CDR3 bases that were read are TGCGCCAGCAGCCTTGGACTAGGGTCGGGAGATACG.

The table lists this clone with many counts. The read comes to an end 3 residues before the CDR3 does, leaving the germline J gene to fill in the end. The chain has TRBV30 and TRBJ2-1, with a possible D match to TRBD1 (7 bases). V was trimmed by 0 bases and J by 7 bases, leaving 13 bases between them. The CDR3 is 14 amino acids. The germline V gene has CDR1 GTSNPN and CDR2 SVGIG (reference sequence). The CDR3 spells CAWSVGAGGNEQFF. The part of the CDR3 DNA that was read is TGTGCCTGGAGTGTTGGGGCAGGGGGGAATGAG.

This clone was observed at least ten times. The read stops 3 residues short of the end of the CDR3; the missing end is completed from the germline J gene. The gene calls are TRBV19 and TRBJ1-6; TRBD1 matches 11 bases. CDR1 and CDR2 (germline): LNHDA, SQIVND (reference sequence). The CDR3 has 18 amino acids. J was trimmed by 0 bases and V by 4 bases; bases with no gene match: 5. Incomplete CDR3 DNA: TGTGCCAGTAGTACCCGGGACAGGGGGAGCTCCTATAATTCACCC. Translated: CASSTRDRGSSYNSP. The CDR3 in its entirety is CASSTRDRGSSYNSPLHF.

A note on this clone: The read is 3 residues too short to cover the CDR3 end, so that end is filled in from the germline J gene. The rearrangement uses TRBV7-9 and TRBJ1-1; tentatively, D is TRBD1 (5 bases). The CDR3 is 14 amino acids. V was cut by 1 base and J by 4 bases, with 10 bases left in between. Germline CDR1 and CDR2: SEHNR and FQNEAQ (reference sequence). Partial CDR3 DNA: TGTGCCAGCAGCTTAGACGGGGGAGGCACTGAA. Translating it yields CASSLDGGGTE. The complete CDR3 protein is CASSLDGGGTEAFF.

There are many counts of this clone. The observed sequence ends 3 residues before the CDR3 terminus, with the missing tail filled in from the germline J gene. The chain employs TRBV11-3 and TRBJ2-1; unclear D gene. The CDR3 loop spans 15 amino acids. Trimming shortened V by 5 bases and J by 0 bases, and 11 bases separated the two germline ends. Germline V CDR1 and CDR2: SGHNT, YENEEA. The sequenced CDR3 bases are TGTGCCAGCAGCCAGTTTAAGAGCTCCTACAATGAG. Its protein is CASSQFKSSYNE. The whole CDR3 protein reads CASSQFKSSYNEQFF.

This clone has a count of ten or more. At one end the junction does not follow the germline gene, possibly because of a read error. The CDR3 end lies 3 residues beyond the end of the read and is filled in from the germline J gene. The chain combines TRBV7-7 with TRBJ2-2, with 12 nucleotides matching TRBD2. The germline gives CDR1 SSHAT, CDR2 FNYEAQ (reference sequence). This CDR3 is built from 15 residues. Here the CDR3 reads CASSLGTSGTGELFF. The covered CDR3 bases are TGTGCTAGCAGCTTAGGGACTAGCGGGACCGGGGAG.

Of note for this clone: The read halts 3 residues ahead of the CDR3 end, with the missing end drawn from the germline J gene. The chain has TRBV7-2 and TRBJ2-1; 8 positions match TRBD2. The CDR3 extends over 15 amino acids. Germline-derived CDR1 and CDR2 are SGHTA and FQGNSA. Trimming removed 2 bases from V and 1 base from J; junction bases left unmatched: 1. The CDR3 bases that were read are TGTGCCAGCAGCTTATTAGCGGGGTCCTACAATGAG. Translation: CASSLLAGSYNE. The whole CDR3 protein is CASSLLAGSYNEQFF.

This clone was detected a few times. This chain's CDR3 is CASSVQGASGDYTF. CDR3 bases read: TGTGCCAGTAGTGTCCAGGGGGCGTCTGGTGAC. V usage is TRBV19 and J usage is TRBJ1-2; 8 bases map to TRBD1. The read gets to within 3 residues of the CDR3 end, and the germline J gene fills in the rest. The CDR3 spans 14 residues. Germline CDR1 LNHDA, CDR2 SQIVND (reference sequence).

This clone came up many times. Read coverage stops 3 residues before the CDR3 terminus; the germline J gene supplies the remainder. The rearrangement uses TRBV5-6 and TRBJ2-2; D unresolved. CDR1 is SGHDT, CDR2 YYEEEE, per germline. The CDR3 extends over 15 amino acids. V was pared by 2 bases and J by 6 bases, with 14 bases between. CDR3 region: CASSFNRIRAGELFF. The sequenced CDR3 bases are TGTGCCAGCAGCTTCAATAGGATAAGGGCCGGGGAG.

Turning to this clone: An end of the junction differs from the germline gene, which may be a read error. Other DNA sequences in this specimen translate into the identical CDR3. Incomplete CDR3 DNA: TGTGCCAGTAGTACGAAAAGACAGGGTTTTAAGGGAAACACA. Amino acid sequence: CASSTKRQGFKGNT. The entire CDR3 protein is CASSTKRQGFKGNTIYF. V is TRBV19 and J is TRBJ1-3, with 7 bases identical to TRBD1. The CDR3 end is not reached by the read, which stops 3 residues before it; the germline J gene fills it in. Germline CDR1 reads LNHDA; CDR2 reads SQIVND (reference sequence). This CDR3 comprises 17 residues.

This clone was seen repeatedly, ten times or more. The CDR3 end is not reached by the read, which stops 3 residues before it; the germline J gene fills it in. The rearrangement links TRBV14 to TRBJ2-3; D is possibly TRBD1 (6 bases). The V gene's germline CDR1 is SGHDN and CDR2 FVKESK. Trimming left V 0 bases short and J 4 bases short, with 23 bases between. This CDR3 is 19 amino acids long. CDR3 bases read: TGTGCCAGCAGCCAAGAGGCGCCCCTCGGAACAGGGAGCGCAGATACG. Amino acid sequence: CASSQEAPLGTGSADT. The whole CDR3 protein is CASSQEAPLGTGSADTQYF.

This clone was recorded many times. The CDR3 extends 3 residues past the end of the read, so its final part is completed from the germline J gene. J is TRBJ2-2 and V is TRBV20-1; D is uncertain. This CDR3 has 15 amino acids. The germline V and J ends were trimmed by 0 bases and 2 bases, with 10 bases remaining between them. CDR1 and CDR2 (germline): DFQATT, SNEGSKA (reference sequence). CDR3 protein: CSARDSVDNTGELFF. The sequenced part of the CDR3 DNA is TGCAGTGCTAGAGATTCCGTAGATAACACCGGGGAG.

Ten or more counts support this clone. The read halts 3 residues ahead of the CDR3 end, with the missing end drawn from the germline J gene. The J gene is TRBJ2-1, the V gene TRBV2; D is uncertain. V lost 6 bases and J 4 bases, leaving 10 bases between the germline ends. The CDR3 is 13 residues long. The germline V gene encodes CDR1 SNHLY and CDR2 FYNNEI. CDR3: CASSLSVYNEQFF. Incomplete CDR3 DNA: TGTGCCAGCAGCTTGTCTGTTTACAATGAG.

This clone occurred many times. Read data end 3 residues before the CDR3 end; the end is taken from the germline J gene. This sequence joins TRBV20-1 and TRBJ2-1; TRBD2 might be the D (5 bases). From germline, CDR1 is DFQATT and CDR2 SNEGSKA (reference sequence). Trimming removed 3 bases at V and 2 bases at J, with 8 bases between. This CDR3 spans 13 amino acids. The CDR3 region is CSASTRAYNEQFF. Incomplete CDR3 DNA: TGCAGTGCTAGCACGCGGGCCTACAATGAG.

On this clone itself: The sequenced fragment ends 3 residues before the CDR3 boundary, so the rest is inferred from the germline J gene. The V and J genes are TRBV7-8 and TRBJ2-3; 12 positions match TRBD2. This CDR3 region has 18 residues. The V gene's germline CDR1 is SGHVS and CDR2 FQNEAQ. The CDR3 spells CASSSGLLAGGDIETQYF. The CDR3 bases that were read are TGTGCCAGCAGCTCAGGGCTCCTAGCGGGGGGGGATATAGAGACG.

In this sample, this clone turned up a few times. Coverage ceases 3 residues before the CDR3 finishes, and the germline J gene fills in the end. The chain joins TRBV19 to TRBJ2-7; a weak D match, TRBD1 (6 bases). V gave up 5 bases and J gave up 3 bases, with 20 bases separating them. The CDR3 is 16 amino acids. The germline gives CDR1 LNHDA, CDR2 SQIVND (reference sequence). The CDR3: CASSAFAGTRGYEQYF. The DNA read from the CDR3 is TGTGCCAGTAGTGCCTTCGCCGGGACAAGAGGCTACGAG.

This clone appeared many times. The CDR3 protein is CASSEEGHRGLGTQYF. The DNA read from the CDR3 is TGTGCCAGCAGTGAAGAAGGGCACAGGGGGCTCGGCACG. The gene calls are TRBV6-1 and TRBJ2-3, with 9 positions matching TRBD1. The CDR3 goes on 3 residues after the read ends, and that part is filled in from the germline J gene. CDR1 is MNHNS and CDR2 is SASEGT in the germline V gene. The CDR3 covers 16 residues.

This clone was counted at least ten times. The read terminates 3 residues before the CDR3 end, so the remaining end is supplied by the germline J gene. This chain joins TRBV30 and TRBJ2-2; a possible D gene is TRBD1 (5 bases). Germline CDR1 reads GTSNPN; CDR2 reads SVGIG (reference sequence). This CDR3 has 15 residues. V was shortened by 2 bases and J by 0 bases, with 10 bases between the two germline ends. This chain's CDR3 is CAWSHQGANTGELFF. The CDR3 DNA, read in part, is TGTGCCTGGAGTCACCAGGGCGCGAACACCGGGGAG.

This clone was seen repeatedly, ten times or more. The read stops 3 residues short of the end of the CDR3; the missing end is completed from the germline J gene. This sequence joins TRBV6-2 or TRBV6-3 and TRBJ1-4; no clear D gene. Germline CDR1 and CDR2: MNHEY and SVGEGT. V dropped 5 bases and J dropped 6 bases, with 7 bases sitting between them. This CDR3 is 12 amino acids long. Partial CDR3 DNA: TGTGCCAGCAGTCCCTCGGATGAAAAA. The encoded protein is CASSPSDEK. The CDR3 in full is CASSPSDEKLFF.

This clone was counted between two and nine times. From the germline J gene comes the end of the CDR3, since the read stops 3 residues before it. The chain is built from TRBV13 and TRBJ2-1; 8 bases are shared with TRBD2. This CDR3 has 15 residues. The junction had 4 bases not matched to a gene; V was cut back by 3 bases and J by 3 bases. The germline gives CDR1 PRHDT, CDR2 FYEKMQ (reference sequence). The CDR3 loop reads CASSLGLVGYNEQFF. CDR3 DNA (partial): TGTGCCAGCAGCTTGGGACTAGTTGGCTACAATGAG.

This clone was counted only a few times. An end of the junction differs from the germline gene, which may be a read error. CDR3 amino acids: CASSRIQGAETQYF. The covered CDR3 bases are TGTGCCAGCAGCCGTATACAGGGGGCAGAGACG. The chain links TRBV7-2 to TRBJ2-3, with TRBD1 matching 9 bases. The read is 3 residues too short to cover the CDR3 end, so that end is filled in from the germline J gene. From germline, CDR1 is SGHTA and CDR2 FQGNSA. The CDR3 has 14 amino acids.

This clone ranks as medium-sized. The CDR3 bases that were read are TGTGCCAGCAGCGAGGCGATAGTCGGACAGGGCTACGAG. Translating it yields CASSEAIVGQGYE. The complete CDR3 protein is CASSEAIVGQGYEQYF. The chain is built from TRBV6-2 or TRBV6-3 and TRBJ2-7, with 8 bases fitting TRBD1. The missing CDR3 end, 3 residues past where the read stops, is filled in from the germline J gene. The germline gives CDR1 MNHEY, CDR2 SVGEGT. This CDR3 region has 16 residues. V shed 6 bases, J shed 3 bases, and the junction held 13 bases outside the gene matches.